This record looks at one T cell receptor beta chain sequence and its context. What it binds is not known. A single base separates this from a much larger clone, so it may be a read error. CDR1 is LGHDT and CDR2 is YNNKEL in the germline V gene (reference sequence). This CDR3 is 14 amino acids long. The source of the sample is a study of blood T cells in healthy people across ages. Whole-study findings and limits: Lack of knowledge of donor CMV status possibly confounded expanded clonotype changes. In long-lived donors, naive CD4+ cell counts and diversity exceeded those of aged donors.

Together with a sample-barcoded 5' primer, a J-beta primer mix was included in a second PCR lasting roughly 6 to 12 cycles. A template-switch adaptor containing 12 random nucleotides labeled each cDNA molecule. Each sample yielded at least 3 million CDR3-containing paired-end reads. One entry per CDR3 protein, called by TCRdb with MiXCR from the 5' RACE reads. The data show approximately 940,000 distinct CDR3 sequences, with about 48% seen just once and about an eighth held by the top ten. The rearrangement uses TRBV3-1 and TRBJ1-1, with 7 bases fitting TRBD1. The origin of this receptor is a man aged 25-40 years in good health. Sequences were obtained from blood. DNA for the CDR3: TGTGCCTGCAGCCCCGGCAGGGGGGGCACTGAAGCTTTCTTT. This translates into CACSPGRGGTEAFF. The full variable domain, in which reference TRBV3-1 and TRBJ1-1 provide the parts outside the CDR3, is DTAVSQTPKYLVTQMGNDKSIKCEQNLGHDTMYWYKQDSKKFLKIMFSYNNKELIINETVPNRFSPKSPDKAHLNLHINSLELGDSAVYFCACSPGRGGTEAFFGQGTRLTVV.